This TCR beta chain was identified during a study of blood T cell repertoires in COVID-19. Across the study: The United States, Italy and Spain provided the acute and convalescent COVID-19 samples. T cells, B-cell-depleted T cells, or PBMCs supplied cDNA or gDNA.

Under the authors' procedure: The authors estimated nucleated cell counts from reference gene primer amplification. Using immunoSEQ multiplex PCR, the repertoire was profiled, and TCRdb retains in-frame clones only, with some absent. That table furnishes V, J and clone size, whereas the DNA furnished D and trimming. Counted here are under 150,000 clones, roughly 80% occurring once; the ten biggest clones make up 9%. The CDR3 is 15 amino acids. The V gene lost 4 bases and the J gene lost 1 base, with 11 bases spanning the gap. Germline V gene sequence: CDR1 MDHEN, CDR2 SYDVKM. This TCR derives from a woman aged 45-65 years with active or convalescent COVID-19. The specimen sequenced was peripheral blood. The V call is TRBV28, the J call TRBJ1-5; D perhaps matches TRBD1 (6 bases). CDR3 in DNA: TGTGCCAGCAGTTACAGGGCGTGGAGCAATCAGCCCCAGCATTTT. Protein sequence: CASSYRAWSNQPQHF.